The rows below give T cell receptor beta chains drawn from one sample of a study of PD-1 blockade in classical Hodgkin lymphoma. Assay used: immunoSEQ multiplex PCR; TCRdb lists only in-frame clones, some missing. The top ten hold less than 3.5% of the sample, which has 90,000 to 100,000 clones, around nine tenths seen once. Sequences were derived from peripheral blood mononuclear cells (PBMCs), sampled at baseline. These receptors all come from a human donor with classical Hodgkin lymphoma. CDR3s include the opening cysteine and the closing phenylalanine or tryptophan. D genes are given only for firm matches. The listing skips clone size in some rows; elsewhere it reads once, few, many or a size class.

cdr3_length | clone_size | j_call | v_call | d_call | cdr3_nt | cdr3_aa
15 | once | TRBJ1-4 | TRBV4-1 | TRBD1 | TGCGCCAGCAGCCAAGGTGGGACAGGGAATGAAAAACTGTTTTTT | CASSQGGTGNEKLFF
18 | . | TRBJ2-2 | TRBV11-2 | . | TGTGCCAGCAGCTTAGTAGCCAGACTAAGGGTGGACACCGGGGAGCTGTTTTTT | CASSLVARLRVDTGELFF
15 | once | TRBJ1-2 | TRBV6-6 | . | TGTGCCAGCAGTTCCTACAGGACCCCTAACTATGGCTACACCTTC | CASSSYRTPNYGYTF
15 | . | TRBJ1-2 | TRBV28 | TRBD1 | TGTGCCAGCAGTACAGGGGGAAGGCGTTCCTATGGCTACACCTTC | CASSTGGRRSYGYTF
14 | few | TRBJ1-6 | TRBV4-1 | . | TGCGCCAGCAGCCCACGGGACGGTAATTCACCCCTCCACTTT | CASSPRDGNSPLHF
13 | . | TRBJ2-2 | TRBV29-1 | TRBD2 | TGCAGCGGTATAGCGGGAGGGTCCGGGGAGCTGTTTTTT | CSGIAGGSGELFF
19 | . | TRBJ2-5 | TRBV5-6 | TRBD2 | TGTGCCAGCAGCCCGGGACTAGCGGGAGGGCCGAAAGGGCAAGAGACCCAGTACTTC | CASSPGLAGGPKGQETQYF
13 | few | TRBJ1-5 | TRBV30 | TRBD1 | TGTGCCTGGGACAGGGAAGGGAATCAGCCCCAGCATTTT | CAWDREGNQPQHF
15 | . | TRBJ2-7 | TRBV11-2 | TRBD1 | TGTGCCAGCAGCCCCCGACAGGGTGGCCCCTACGAGCAGTACTTC | CASSPRQGGPYEQYF
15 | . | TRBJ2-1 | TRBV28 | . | TGTGCCAGCAGTCCGTTAGATGGCACCAACAATGAGCAGTTCTTC | CASSPLDGTNNEQFF
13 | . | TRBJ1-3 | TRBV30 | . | TGTGCCTGGGGCTCCCAGGTAGGAAACACCATATATTTT | CAWGSQVGNTIYF
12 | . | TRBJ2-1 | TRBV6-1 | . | TGTGCCAGCAGTGGACGCGGGAATGAGCAGTTCTTC | CASSGRGNEQFF
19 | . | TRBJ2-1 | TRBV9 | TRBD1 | TGTGCCAGCAGCGTAGGCCCCAGGGGGACCTATAATACACACAATGAGCAGTTCTTC | CASSVGPRGTYNTHNEQFF
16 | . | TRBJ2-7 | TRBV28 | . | TGTGCCAGCAGTTATAAGGTAGGGGTAGGTTTCTACGAGCAGTACTTC | CASSYKVGVGFYEQYF
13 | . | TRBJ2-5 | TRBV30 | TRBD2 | TGTGCCTGGGAGCCGATCCCGCCGGGACTAGTGTACTTC | CAWEPIPPGLVYF
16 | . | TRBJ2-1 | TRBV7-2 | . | TGTGCCAGCAGCTCCCCCCAGGGACCAGTCTACAATGAGCAGTTCTTC | CASSSPQGPVYNEQFF
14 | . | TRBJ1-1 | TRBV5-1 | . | TGCGCCAGCAGCTTGGCCAGGGGTGACACTGAAGCTTTCTTT | CASSLARGDTEAFF
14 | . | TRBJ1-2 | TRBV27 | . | TGTGCCAGCAGTACCACAGGATGGGGGAATGGCTACACCTTC | CASSTTGWGNGYTF
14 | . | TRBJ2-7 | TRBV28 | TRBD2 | TGTGCCAGCAGTTTAAGAGCGGGGACGAGCGAGCAGTACTTC | CASSLRAGTSEQYF
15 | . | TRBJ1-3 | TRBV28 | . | TGTGCCAGCAGCCCGCCGGGGGTCTCTGGAAACACCATATATTTT | CASSPPGVSGNTIYF
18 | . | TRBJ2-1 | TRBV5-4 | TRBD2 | TGTGCCAGCAGCTCGCTCGCGAGGGGACTAGCGGAGTACAATGAGCAGTTCTTC | CASSSLARGLAEYNEQFF
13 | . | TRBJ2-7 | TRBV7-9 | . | TGTGCCAGCAGCTTATTTTTGATAGGCGAGCAGTACTTC | CASSLFLIGEQYF
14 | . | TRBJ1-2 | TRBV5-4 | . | TGTGCCAGCAGCTTGAATAGGGGGATTGATGGCTACACCTTC | CASSLNRGIDGYTF
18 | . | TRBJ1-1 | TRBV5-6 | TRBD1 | TGTGCCAGCAGCTTGCAATATGGACAGGGGGCATCGAACACTGAAGCTTTCTTT | CASSLQYGQGASNTEAFF
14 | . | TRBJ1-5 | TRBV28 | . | TGTGCCAGCAGTCCCGCAGGGAGGGTTCAGCCCCAGCATTTT | CASSPAGRVQPQHF
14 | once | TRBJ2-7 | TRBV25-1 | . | TGTGCCAGCAGTGGGAGGCTAGTACCCTACGAGCAGTACTTC | CASSGRLVPYEQYF
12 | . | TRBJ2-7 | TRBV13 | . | TGTGCCAGCAGCCCCACTACCTACGAGCAGTACTTC | CASSPTTYEQYF
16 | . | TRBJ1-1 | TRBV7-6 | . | TGTGCCAGCAGCTTAGAGGTGGGCTGGTCCAACACTGAAGCTTTCTTT | CASSLEVGWSNTEAFF
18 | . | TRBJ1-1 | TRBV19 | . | TGTGCCAGTAGCATGGAAGTGTTAACGGGACAATGGGACACTGAAGCTTTCTTT | CASSMEVLTGQWDTEAFF
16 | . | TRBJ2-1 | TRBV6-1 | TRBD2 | TGTGCCAGCAGTGACTTTGGGACTAGCGGCTACAATGAGCAGTTCTTC | CASSDFGTSGYNEQFF
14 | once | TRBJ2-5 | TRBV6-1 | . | TGTGCCAGCAGTGAAGGACTAGGCAGAAAGACCCAGTACTTC | CASSEGLGRKTQYF
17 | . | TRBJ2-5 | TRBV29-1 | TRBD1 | TGCAGCGTTGGATCGGACAGGGGGCGGGGAGGGCAAGAGACCCAGTACTTC | CSVGSDRGRGGQETQYF
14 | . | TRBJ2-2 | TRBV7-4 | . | TGTGCCAGCCCTCGTAGGGGGAGGACCGGGGAGCTGTTTTTT | CASPRRGRTGELFF
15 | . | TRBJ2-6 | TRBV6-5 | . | TGTGCCAGCAGTTACGATGGTGCTGGGGCCAACGTCCTGACTTTC | CASSYDGAGANVLTF
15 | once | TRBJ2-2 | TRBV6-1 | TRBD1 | TGTGCCAGCGGACCGGGACAGGGGAACACCGGGGAGCTGTTTTTT | CASGPGQGNTGELFF
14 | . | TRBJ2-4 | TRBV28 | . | TGTGCCAGCAGGTGGGGGGGCTCAAAAAACATTCAGTACTTC | CASRWGGSKNIQYF
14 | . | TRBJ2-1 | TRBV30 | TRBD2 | TGTGCCTGGACAACTAGCGGGAGACCCAATGAGCAGTTCTTC | CAWTTSGRPNEQFF
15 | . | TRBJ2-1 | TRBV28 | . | TGTGCCAGCAGTTTGCGGCTACCCTCCTACAATGAGCAGTTCTTC | CASSLRLPSYNEQFF
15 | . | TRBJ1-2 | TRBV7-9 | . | TGTGCCAGCAGCTTAGAAGGGGGAATACTCTATGGCTACACCTTC | CASSLEGGILYGYTF
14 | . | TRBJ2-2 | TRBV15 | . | TGTGCCACCAGCAGAGGGAGAGCGTCCGGGGAGCTGTTTTTT | CATSRGRASGELFF
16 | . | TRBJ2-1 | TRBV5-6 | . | TGTGCCAGCAGCTTTAGCGGATCGATGAACTGGTTGGTTCCGTTCTTC | CASSFSGSMNWLVPFF
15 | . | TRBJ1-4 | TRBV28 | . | TGTGCCAGCAGTTTACAACAGGCCTCTAATGAAAAACTGTTTTTT | CASSLQQASNEKLFF
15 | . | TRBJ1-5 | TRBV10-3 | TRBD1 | TGTGCCATCAGTGAGTTGTGGCAGGGGGATCAGCCCCAGCATTTT | CAISELWQGDQPQHF